Below, 9 T cell receptor beta chains from the same sample are listed, as sequenced in a study of follicular helper T cells after annual influenza vaccination. The time point was: 2014-2015 season, 7 days after vaccination. Profiled with immunoSEQ multiplex PCR; TCRdb holds only in-frame clones, not every one. This table has nearly 15,000 clones, around 84% appearing once. Sequencing was performed on CXCR5+ CD38- circulating T follicular helper cells from blood, taken 7 days after influenza vaccination. Subset here: circulating Tfh, non-naive CD4+CXCR5+PD-1+ (ICOS+CD38+ or ICOS-CD38-). The source of these receptors is an adult who received the influenza vaccine.

J is TRBJ2-5 and V is TRBV5-1; a weak D match, TRBD1 (6 bases). The CDR3 has 16 amino acids. Germline lookup yields CDR1 SGHRS and CDR2 YFSETQ. The V gene lost 0 bases and the J gene lost 5 bases, with 17 bases spanning the gap. CDR3 nucleotide sequence: TGCGCCAGCAGCTTGGGCGACAGGAACAAGTGGGAGACCCAGTACTTC. It specifies CASSLGDRNKWETQYF.

This chain uses TRBV6-5 with TRBJ1-6; 7 positions agree with TRBD1. The V gene end was trimmed by 4 bases and the J gene end by 7 bases; junction bases not matched to a gene: 7. Germline V gene sequence: CDR1 MNHEY, CDR2 SVGAGI. This CDR3 has 15 amino acids. The CDR3 spells CASSFSGTENSPLHF. The CDR3 DNA sequence: TGTGCCAGCAGTTTTTCCGGGACAGAGAATTCACCCCTCCACTTT.

This chain links TRBV18 with TRBJ2-7; unclear D gene. CDR1 and CDR2 (germline): KGHSH, LQKENI. The CDR3 is 15 amino acids. V lost 3 bases and J 0 bases, leaving 12 bases between the germline ends. CDR3 nucleotides: TGTGCCAGCTCACCGTCAGCGCAAGCCTCCTACGAGCAGTACTTC. This encodes CASSPSAQASYEQYF.

The chain combines TRBV7-9 with TRBJ2-5; TRBD1 matches at 9 bases. This CDR3 has 15 residues. Germline CDR1 reads SEHNR; CDR2 reads FQNEAQ (reference sequence). The J segment lost 11 bases and the V segment lost 6 bases, leaving 16 bases of the junction unmatched. As DNA, the CDR3 is TGTGCCAGCAGGTCGACGGGTGGACAGGGGACGAAGCAGTACTTC. It is translated as CASRSTGGQGTKQYF. Combining the CDR3 with reference TRBV7-9 and TRBJ2-5 gives the whole variable domain DTGVSQNPRHKITKRGQNVTFRCDPISEHNRLYWYRQTLGQGPEFLTYFQNEAQLEKSRLLSDRFSAERPKGSFSTLEIQRTEQGDSAMYLCASRSTGGQGTKQYFGPGTRLLVL.

The chain employs TRBV12-5 and TRBJ2-3; perhaps TRBD1 as D (5 bases). Trimming pared 0 bases from V and 5 bases from J, leaving 15 bases between. This CDR3 is 16 amino acids long. Germline assignment: CDR1 LGHNT and CDR2 FRNRAP. The DNA of the CDR3 is TGTGCTAGTGGTTTGGTACTGGAAGGGGTAGGAGATACGCAGTATTTT. This sequence encodes CASGLVLEGVGDTQYF.

The chain combines TRBV7-2 with TRBJ1-5; D is unclear. The CDR3 is 15 amino acids. Per the germline V gene, CDR1 is SGHTA and CDR2 is FQGNSA. V lost 1 base, J lost 6 bases, and 13 bases lay in between. CDR3 nucleotides: TGTGCCAGCAGCTTAGGTGGGCTTCGTGGTCAGCCCCAGCATTTT. Protein sequence: CASSLGGLRGQPQHF.

This chain links TRBV7-9 with TRBJ1-6; 11 bases match TRBD1. The trim removed 5 bases at V and 10 bases at J, leaving 7 bases unmatched. The CDR3 totals 15 residues. Germline-derived CDR1 and CDR2 are SEHNR and FQNEAQ (reference sequence). The DNA for the CDR3 is TGTGCCAGCAGCCCAATGGGACAGGGGGGGTCACCCCTCCACTTT. It encodes CASSPMGQGGSPLHF.

CDR3 DNA sequence: TGTGCCAGCAGCTATCCGGGACAGGGGTTCAGGGGAACTGAAGCTTTCTTT. This encodes CASSYPGQGFRGTEAFF. The V call is TRBV11-1, the J call TRBJ1-1, with 10 bases that match TRBD1. V shed 4 bases and J 5 bases; nucleotides not matched to a gene: 13. The CDR3 is 17 amino acids. Germline-derived CDR1 and CDR2 are SGHAT and FQDESV (reference sequence).

This clone was observed a few times. This chain links TRBV6-5 with TRBJ1-5, with 8 nucleotides matching TRBD1. The CDR3 sequence is 13 residues long. J was trimmed by 4 bases and V by 4 bases; bases with no gene match: 0. Germline V gives CDR1 MNHEY, CDR2 SVGAGI. The CDR3 nucleotides read TGTGCCAGCAGTTGGGACAGGAATCAGCCCCAGCATTTT. Its protein product is CASSWDRNQPQHF.